The clone carrying this T cell receptor beta chain was found once. Its antigen is as yet unknown. The record originates from a study of a mutant IDH1 vaccine in newly diagnosed glioma. Background on the study: Patients got radiotherapy, temozolomide, or both beforehand, and most got both. In the visit schedule, V12 fell in week 35, while V13 fell in week 47.

Time point: week 35, safety follow-up. One vaccine dose held 300 ug of mutant IDH1 20-mer peptide and came with topical imiquimod. TCRdb keeps only in-frame clones here, not all; method: immunoSEQ multiplex PCR. The sample consists of some 46,000 clones, approximately 92% of them appearing once. This CDR3 has 12 amino acids. Trimming took off 3 bases at V and 6 bases at J, with 8 bases between the two ends. From germline, CDR1 is LGHNT and CDR2 FRNRAP. This chain links TRBV12-5 with TRBJ1-1; maybe TRBD1 (6 bases). Sequences were derived from PBMCs, sampled from a glioma patient whose treatment included an IDH1 peptide vaccine. This clonotype was obtained from a man between 45 and 60 years old with glioma. CDR3 sequence: CASGLGGAEAFF. DNA of the CDR3: TGTGCTAGTGGTTTAGGGGGGGCTGAAGCTTTCTTT. The whole variable domain, filled in from reference TRBV12-5 and TRBJ1-1, reads DARVTQTPRHKVTEMGQEVTMRCQPILGHNTVFWYRQTMMQGLELLAYFRNRAPLDDSGMPKDRFSAEMPDATLATLKIQPSEPRDSAVYFCASGLGGAEAFFGQGTRLTVV.